Below are 32 T cell receptor beta chains sequenced from a single sample in a study of blood T cell repertoires in COVID-19. This table comes from immunoSEQ multiplex PCR, and its TCRdb copy is limited to in-frame clones, with some not included. The table has around 100,000 clones, around nine tenths seen once. Sequencing was done on a sample of peripheral blood. These receptors were taken from a woman in her seventies who had recovered from COVID-19.

For this clone: Germline is not matched at one junction end, which may reflect a read error. Different DNA sequences within this sample yield the same CDR3. The chain couples TRBV9 to TRBJ2-5; 9 positions match TRBD1. This CDR3 comprises 16 residues. CDR1 and CDR2 from the germline V gene are SGDLS and YYNGEE. The CDR3: CASSVEQGAVVETQYF. The CDR3, as DNA: TGTGCCAGCAGCGTAGAACAGGGGGCGGTAGTTGAGACTCAGTACTTC.

V and J are TRBV9 and TRBJ2-1; 10 bases match TRBD2. Germline V gives CDR1 SGDLS, CDR2 YYNGEE. The CDR3 is made up of 14 amino acids. Losses at the gene ends were 1 base for V and 8 bases for J; bases not matched to a gene: 3. In DNA form, the CDR3 reads TGTGCCAGCAGCGTAAGAAGCGGGGGGGATGAGCAGTTCTTC. Amino acids: CASSVRSGGDEQFF.

The rearrangement joins TRBV28 to TRBJ2-1, with TRBD2 matching over 11 bases. The germline CDR1 and CDR2 sequences are MDHEN and SYDVKM. V lost 7 bases, J lost 4 bases, and 21 bases stayed unmatched. The CDR3 totals 20 residues. The chain's CDR3 is CASITSVGLKTSGIYNEQFF. The CDR3 coding sequence is TGTGCCAGCATAACGTCAGTGGGTTTGAAGACTAGCGGGATATACAATGAGCAGTTCTTC.

The chain uses TRBV7-2 and TRBJ1-4; 7 bases agree with TRBD1. The CDR3 spans 14 residues. CDR1 and CDR2 (germline): SGHTA, FQGNSA. Trimming cost V 9 bases and J 1 base; bases outside gene matches: 5. CDR3 DNA: TGTGCCAGTCGGACAGGCGGAACTAATGAAAAACTGTTTTTT. As protein: CASRTGGTNEKLFF.

This chain links TRBV6-1 with TRBJ1-2; D unresolved. CDR3 length: 12 amino acids. With 5 bases removed from V and 5 bases from J, the gap between germline ends came to 9 bases. CDR1 and CDR2 from the germline V gene are MNHNS and SASEGT. CDR3 sequence reads: CASSYEAYGYTF. Here the CDR3 DNA reads TGTGCCAGCAGTTATGAAGCGTATGGCTACACCTTC.

V gene TRBV5-1 combines with J gene TRBJ2-7; the D is unclear. In germline, CDR1 is SGHRS, CDR2 YFSETQ. This CDR3 is 13 amino acids long. V lost 0 bases, J lost 4 bases, and 8 bases lay in between. The CDR3: CASSLASDYEQYF. In DNA, the CDR3 is TGCGCCAGCAGCTTGGCGTCAGATTACGAGCAGTACTTC.

This chain connects TRBV2 to TRBJ2-7; 8 nucleotides line up with TRBD2. V lost 1 base to trimming and J lost 7 bases; unmatched junction nucleotides: 12. This CDR3 region has 16 residues. The V gene's germline CDR1 is SNHLY and CDR2 FYNNEI. CDR3 in DNA: TGTGCCAGCAGTGAAGGGGGTAGCGGGACCCGAGAGGAGCAGTACTTC. It yields the protein CASSEGGSGTREEQYF.

The rearrangement uses TRBV28 and TRBJ2-2; 8 nucleotides align to TRBD1. Germline values: CDR1 MDHEN, CDR2 SYDVKM. This CDR3 comprises 16 residues. V lost 4 bases to trimming and J lost 7 bases; unmatched junction nucleotides: 11. The CDR3: CASSSPRDRGIGELFF. Written as DNA, the CDR3 is TGTGCCAGCAGTTCTCCCCGTGACAGGGGAATCGGGGAGCTGTTTTTT. Variable domain in full (rest from reference TRBV28 and TRBJ2-2): DVKVTQSSRYLVKRTGEKVFLECVQDMDHENMFWYRQDPGLGLRLIYFSYDVKMKEKGDIPEGYSVSREKKERFSLILESASTNQTSMYLCASSSPRDRGIGELFFGEGSRLTVL.

The V gene is TRBV19, the J gene TRBJ1-5, with D tentatively TRBD1 (6 bases). Looked up from germline, CDR1 is LNHDA and CDR2 is SQIVND (reference sequence). The V gene lost 5 bases and the J gene lost 0 bases, with 14 bases spanning the gap. This CDR3 is built from 16 residues. In DNA, the CDR3 is TGTGCCAGTAGTTTCCTACAGGGAAGTAGCAATCAGCCCCAGCATTTT. Protein: CASSFLQGSSNQPQHF.

The genes are TRBV9 and TRBJ1-2; D gene uncertain. The CDR3 totals 15 residues. Trimming left V 2 bases short and J 7 bases short, with 18 bases between. Germline V gene sequence: CDR1 SGDLS, CDR2 YYNGEE. This CDR3 reads CASSVLPGNLRGYTF. CDR3 bases: TGTGCCAGCAGCGTCCTGCCTGGTAACCTGCGTGGCTACACCTTC.

The chain employs TRBV19 and TRBJ2-3; 7 bases are a match to TRBD2. Germline V gene lookup returns CDR1 LNHDA and CDR2 SQIVND (reference sequence). V shed 3 bases, J shed 0 bases, and the junction held 12 bases outside the gene matches. CDR3 length: 18 residues. CDR3 DNA sequence: TGTGCCAGTAGTATTGGCCTCTTTGGGAGGGCGAGCACAGATACGCAGTATTTT. The encoded protein is CASSIGLFGRASTDTQYF. The full variable domain, with the rest looked up from reference TRBV19 and TRBJ2-3, is DGGITQSPKYLFRKEGQNVTLSCEQNLNHDAMYWYRQDPGQGLRLIYYSQIVNDFQKGDIAEGYSVSREKKESFPLTVTSAQKNPTAFYLCASSIGLFGRASTDTQYFGPGTRLTVL.

This clone is a singleton in its sample. This sequence joins TRBV2 and TRBJ2-7; 11 nucleotides align to TRBD2. V lost 6 bases to trimming and J lost 6 bases; unmatched junction nucleotides: 10. This CDR3 contains 15 residues. Germline V gene sequence: CDR1 SNHLY, CDR2 FYNNEI. The chain's CDR3 is CASSESSGRTGEQYF. Written as DNA, the CDR3 is TGTGCCAGCAGCGAATCTAGCGGGAGGACGGGCGAGCAGTACTTC.

This chain uses TRBV28 with TRBJ2-7, with 11 bases fitting TRBD2. The ends lost 3 bases at V and 2 bases at J; junction bases unmatched: 15. The CDR3 covers 19 residues. Germline CDR1 MDHEN, CDR2 SYDVKM. CDR3 protein: CASSLRAASGGSLPYEQYF. Here the CDR3 DNA reads TGTGCCAGCAGTTTGAGGGCGGCTAGCGGGGGGTCCCTTCCCTACGAGCAGTACTTC.

The chain links TRBV7-2 to TRBJ1-2; maybe TRBD1 (6 bases). This CDR3 has 15 amino acids. The germline V gene has CDR1 SGHTA and CDR2 FQGNSA. Trimming cost V 5 bases and J 3 bases, with 16 bases left between them. CDR3 sequence (DNA): TGTGCCAGCAGCGCCACCTTCTGGACAGACTATGGCTACACCTTC. Protein product: CASSATFWTDYGYTF.

This chain connects TRBV4-2 to TRBJ2-7, with TRBD1 matching over 9 bases. Trimming removed 1 base from V and 4 bases from J; junction bases left unmatched: 5. This CDR3 is 15 amino acids long. Germline V gene sequence: CDR1 LGHNA, CDR2 YNFKEQ. CDR3 DNA sequence: TGTGCCAGCAGCCAAGGACAGGGGGGGGAATACGAGCAGTACTTC. As protein: CASSQGQGGEYEQYF.

V and J are TRBV24-1 and TRBJ1-1; 9 bases fit TRBD1. Germline V lookup: CDR1 KGHDR, CDR2 SFDVKD. The CDR3 has 18 residues. The V gene end was trimmed by 7 bases and the J gene end by 0 bases; junction bases not matched to a gene: 14. The CDR3 loop is CATSRDWDRAIMNTEAFF. As DNA, the CDR3 is TGTGCCACCAGCAGGGACTGGGACAGGGCGATTATGAACACTGAAGCTTTCTTT.

V is TRBV20-1 and J is TRBJ1-2, with TRBD1 identical over 7 bases. V gave up 3 bases and J gave up 8 bases; unmatched junction bases: 15. The germline CDR1 and CDR2 sequences are DFQATT and SNEGSKA (reference sequence). This CDR3 is 15 amino acids long. CDR3 coding DNA: TGCAGTGCTAGTGGGGACAGCCGGGTAGGAGGAGGCTACACCTTC. As protein: CSASGDSRVGGGYTF.

Concerning this clone itself: Different DNA sequences within this sample yield the same CDR3. The J gene is TRBJ2-5, the V gene TRBV3-1 (or the pseudogene TRBV3-2), with a weak D call TRBD2 (6 bases). Trimming cost V 3 bases and J 5 bases, with 7 bases left between them. This CDR3 has 12 residues. Germline CDR1 is LGHDT and CDR2 is YNNKEL (reference sequence). CDR3 in amino acids: CASSHGGETQYF. The CDR3 DNA sequence: TGTGCCAGCAGCCATGGGGGGGAGACCCAGTACTTC.

V is TRBV4-1 and J is TRBJ1-1; 8 bases are a match to TRBD1. The germline gives CDR1 MGHRA, CDR2 YSYEKL. The CDR3 runs 17 residues. After removal of 2 bases from V and 5 bases from J, the junction contained 13 bases not matched to a gene. The CDR3 DNA follows: TGCGCCAGCAGCCAAAGAAGGGCCCAGGGGGCTAGAACTGAAGCTTTCTTT. This codes for CASSQRRAQGARTEAFF.

The J gene is TRBJ1-4, the V gene TRBV29-1; D call uncertain. Germline V gene sequence: CDR1 SQVTM, CDR2 ANQGSEA. Trimming removed 5 bases at V and 7 bases at J, with 8 bases between. This CDR3 has 11 amino acids. DNA for the CDR3: TGCAGCGTTTTACGGGGTGAAAAACTGTTTTTT. It is translated as CSVLRGEKLFF.

The chain recombines TRBV24-1 with TRBJ1-5; 7 bases match TRBD1. CDR3 length: 15 amino acids. Trimming removed 5 bases from V and 0 bases from J; junction bases left unmatched: 3. Germline V gene sequence: CDR1 KGHDR, CDR2 SFDVKD. The CDR3 nucleotides read TGTGCCACCAGTGGACAGGGCCATAGCAATCAGCCCCAGCATTTT. Residues: CATSGQGHSNQPQHF.

This clone was counted a single time. The CDR3 is CASSNGQGRYGYTF. CDR3 nucleotide sequence: TGTGCCAGCAGTAATGGACAGGGACGCTATGGCTACACCTTC. J is TRBJ1-2 and V is TRBV28; 8 bases are shared with TRBD1. With 5 bases clipped from V and 4 bases from J, the junction kept 6 bases outside the gene matches. This CDR3 is 14 amino acids long. Germline V gene data show CDR1 as MDHEN and CDR2 as SYDVKM.

The rearrangement uses TRBV4-2 and TRBJ1-2; maybe TRBD1 (5 bases). The germline CDR1 and CDR2 sequences are LGHNA and YNFKEQ. CDR3 size: 13 residues. Deletions cut 1 base from V and 4 bases from J, with 7 bases between. DNA of the CDR3: TGTGCCAGCAGCCAAGGACAGCTCTATGGCTACACCTTC. This gives the protein CASSQGQLYGYTF.

This chain connects TRBV19 to TRBJ2-2; no clear D gene. Germline lookup yields CDR1 LNHDA and CDR2 SQIVND (reference sequence). The CDR3 has 14 amino acids. V gave up 5 bases and J gave up 2 bases, with 9 bases separating them. CDR3 nucleotides: TGTGCCAGTAGTCCCCGCGCAAACACCGGGGAGCTGTTTTTT. As protein: CASSPRANTGELFF.

The V call is TRBV28, the J call TRBJ2-3, with TRBD2 matching 7 bases. Germline CDR1 and CDR2: MDHEN and SYDVKM. The CDR3 is 16 residues long. V lost 0 bases to trimming and J lost 0 bases; unmatched junction nucleotides: 3. CDR3 DNA sequence: TGTGCCAGCAGTTTATGGGCGGGAGTTAGCACAGATACGCAGTATTTT. It yields the protein CASSLWAGVSTDTQYF. Complete variable domain (other parts from reference TRBV28 and TRBJ2-3): DVKVTQSSRYLVKRTGEKVFLECVQDMDHENMFWYRQDPGLGLRLIYFSYDVKMKEKGDIPEGYSVSREKKERFSLILESASTNQTSMYLCASSLWAGVSTDTQYFGPGTRLTVL.

This clone was counted between two and nine times. V usage is TRBV3-1 (or the pseudogene TRBV3-2) and J usage is TRBJ2-7; 12 bases agree with TRBD2. The V gene end was trimmed by 6 bases and the J gene end by 5 bases; junction bases not matched to a gene: 5. This CDR3 has 14 residues. Germline loops: CDR1 LGHDT, CDR2 YNNKEL (reference sequence). CDR3 residues: CASSLAGGPNEQYF. The DNA for the CDR3 is TGTGCCAGCAGTCTAGCGGGGGGGCCGAACGAGCAGTACTTC.

The chain recombines TRBV6-5 with TRBJ2-7, with TRBD2 matching over 11 bases. The CDR3 spans 16 residues. V was clipped by 0 bases and J by 2 bases; unmatched bases: 3. CDR1 is MNHEY, CDR2 SVGAGI, per germline. The CDR3 coding sequence is TGTGCCAGCAGTTACTCGGGTAGCGGGAGGGCCTACGAGCAGTACTTC. It codes for CASSYSGSGRAYEQYF.

This chain joins TRBV6-6 and TRBJ2-7; tentatively, D is TRBD1 (6 bases). Germline-derived CDR1 and CDR2 are MNHNY and SVGAGI (reference sequence). The length of the CDR3 is 14 residues. Trimming pared 5 bases from V and 4 bases from J, leaving 15 bases between. CDR3 sequence (DNA): TGTGCCAGCAGTCTAAAGGGGGTCGGGTACGAGCAGTACTTC. It codes for CASSLKGVGYEQYF.

V usage is TRBV2 and J usage is TRBJ2-1; possibly TRBD2 for D (7 bases). The ends were cut back, 10 bases at V and 15 bases at J, with 28 bases in the middle. There are 14 residues in the CDR3. In germline, CDR1 is SNHLY, CDR2 FYNNEI. The CDR3 nucleotides are TGTGCCACCACTGAAAGTTTCCCCTCGGGGGGCGCGTTCTTC. Translation: CATTESFPSGGAFF. The whole variable domain, remainder taken from reference TRBV2 and TRBJ2-1, is EPEVTQTPSHQVTQMGQEVILRCVPISNHLYFYWYRQILGQKVEFLVSFYNNEISEKSEIFDDQFSVERPDGSNFTLKIRSTKLEDSAMYFCATTESFPSGGAFFGPGTRLTVL.

The table lists this clone with a few counts. CDR3 nucleotide sequence: TGTGCCAGCAGCCGCAGGGGCGGGGGGCGTGTAACAGACGAGCAGTACTTC. Amino acid sequence: CASSRRGGGRVTDEQYF. The chain has TRBV7-9 and TRBJ2-7; 8 bases are shared with TRBD2. The J segment lost 5 bases and the V segment lost 5 bases, leaving 17 bases of the junction unmatched. This CDR3 is 17 amino acids long. The germline V gene has CDR1 SEHNR and CDR2 FQNEAQ (reference sequence).

The rearrangement uses TRBV4-3 and TRBJ1-6; the D gene is possibly TRBD1 (5 bases). Trimming removed 1 base from V and 9 bases from J, with 13 bases in between. The CDR3 sequence is 15 residues long. The germline CDR1 and CDR2 sequences are LGHNA and YSLEER. CDR3 sequence (DNA): TGCGCCAGCAGCCAAGGGGGTGGGCAGGGTTCACCCCTCCACTTT. It codes for CASSQGGGQGSPLHF.

This clone was picked up a small number of times. The chain recombines TRBV7-2 with TRBJ2-7; 10 bases are shared with TRBD2. The CDR3 sequence is 17 residues long. Trimming removed 2 bases from V and 2 bases from J; junction bases left unmatched: 9. Germline V lookup: CDR1 SGHTA, CDR2 FQGNSA. This chain's CDR3 is CASSLSLAGVGAYEQYF. The CDR3 nucleotides read TGTGCCAGCAGCTTAAGCCTAGCGGGAGTCGGGGCCTACGAGCAGTACTTC.